The clone carrying this T cell receptor (beta chain) was seen a few times. This specimen belongs to a study of blood T cell repertoires in COVID-19. Some clones are missing from TCRdb's copy, which holds only in-frame ones; the method was immunoSEQ multiplex PCR. In the table there are about 56,000 clones, 80% to 85% of which are singletons. Germline V CDR1 and CDR2: PRHDT, FYEKMQ (reference sequence). The CDR3 is made up of 14 amino acids. The junction had 1 base not matched to a gene; V was cut back by 0 bases and J by 5 bases. The sample taken for sequencing was peripheral blood. J is TRBJ1-2 and V is TRBV13; 9 bases line up with TRBD1. The clonotype comes from an elderly woman with acute or convalescent COVID-19. The CDR3 spells CASSLGGQGYGYTF. The CDR3 coding sequence is TGTGCCAGCAGCTTAGGGGGACAGGGATATGGCTACACCTTC.